This TCR beta chain derives from a study of cytomegalovirus exposure and HLA in healthy donors. The PCR had 60 Vbeta and 13 Jbeta primers. Assay: immunoSEQ multiplex PCR; the TCRdb copy retains only in-frame clones and omits some. Among roughly 100,000 clones listed, approximately 79% were seen once. Germline V CDR1 and CDR2: LNHDA, SQIVND (reference sequence). The CDR3 extends over 14 amino acids. V was pared by 7 bases and J by 2 bases, with 11 bases between. This receptor was obtained from a man aged 60 to 69 in good health and CMV-seronegative. Sequencing was carried out using PBMCs. The J gene is TRBJ2-2, the V gene TRBV19, with a weak D call TRBD2 (5 bases). The CDR3 nucleotides are TGTGCCAGTAAGGGAGACTATAACACCGGGGAGCTGTTTTTT. Translating gives CASKGDYNTGELFF.